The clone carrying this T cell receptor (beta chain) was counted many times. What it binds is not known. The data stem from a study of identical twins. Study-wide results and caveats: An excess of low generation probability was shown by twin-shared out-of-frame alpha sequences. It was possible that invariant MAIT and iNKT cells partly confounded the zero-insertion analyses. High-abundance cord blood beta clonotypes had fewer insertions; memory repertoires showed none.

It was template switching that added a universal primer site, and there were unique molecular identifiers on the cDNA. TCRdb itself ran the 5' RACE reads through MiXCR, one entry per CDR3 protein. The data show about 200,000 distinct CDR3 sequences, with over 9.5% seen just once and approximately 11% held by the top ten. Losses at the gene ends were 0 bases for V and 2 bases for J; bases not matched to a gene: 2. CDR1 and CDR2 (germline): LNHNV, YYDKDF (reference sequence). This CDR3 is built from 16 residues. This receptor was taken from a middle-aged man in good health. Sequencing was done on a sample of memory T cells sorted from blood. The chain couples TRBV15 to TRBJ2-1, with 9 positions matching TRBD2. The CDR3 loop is CATSRDASGTYNEQFF. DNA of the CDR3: TGTGCCACCAGCAGAGATGCTAGCGGGACCTACAATGAGCAGTTCTTC.